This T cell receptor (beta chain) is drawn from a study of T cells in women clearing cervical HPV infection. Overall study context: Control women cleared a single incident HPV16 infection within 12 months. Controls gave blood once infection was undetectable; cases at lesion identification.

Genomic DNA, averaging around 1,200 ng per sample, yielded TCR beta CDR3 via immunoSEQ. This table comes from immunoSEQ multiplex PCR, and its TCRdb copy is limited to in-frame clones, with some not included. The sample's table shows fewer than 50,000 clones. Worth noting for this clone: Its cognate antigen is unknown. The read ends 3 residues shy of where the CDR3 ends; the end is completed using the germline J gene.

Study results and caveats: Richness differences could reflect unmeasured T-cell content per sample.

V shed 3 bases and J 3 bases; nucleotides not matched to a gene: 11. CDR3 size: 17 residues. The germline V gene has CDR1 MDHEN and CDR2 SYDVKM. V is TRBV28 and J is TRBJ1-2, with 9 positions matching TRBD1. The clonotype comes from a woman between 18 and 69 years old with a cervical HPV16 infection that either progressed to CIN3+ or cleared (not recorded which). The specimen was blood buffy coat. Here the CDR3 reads CASSLGGTGWLDYGYTF. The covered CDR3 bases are TGTGCCAGCAGTTTGGGGGGGACAGGGTGGTTGGACTATGGC.